Here is one T cell receptor beta chain with its context. TCRdb's copy holds only in-frame clones and misses some; the assay was immunoSEQ multiplex PCR. Of some 1,400,000 clones listed, roughly 95% are singletons. The data derive from a study of shared clonotypes between healthy human individuals. Trimming removed 4 bases at V and 6 bases at J, with 22 bases between. This CDR3 spans 16 amino acids. Germline CDR1 reads MDHEN; CDR2 reads SYDVKM. The source is a man under 40 in good health. The chain combines TRBV28 with TRBJ2-7; D may be TRBD1 or TRBD2 (6 bases each). Sequences were obtained from naive CD4+ T cells sorted from blood. The subset is: CD45RA+ positively selected. The CDR3 loop is CASSSRPGAGAGEQYF. As DNA, the CDR3 is TGTGCCAGCAGTTCCAGGCCGGGGGCAGGGGCAGGCGAGCAGTACTTC.